This T cell receptor beta chain appears in the sequencing data of a study of T cell repertoires in cytomegalovirus infection. Whole-study context: Based on public TCR beta signatures, there were indications of CMV infection and of a matching HLA type. The study, taken as a whole, reports: Cumulative frequency (of public TCR beta family members) identified carriers of CMV plus the relevant HLA. In two of eight donors, the top clonotype was HLA-C-restricted CMV-specific.

About this clonotype: Antigen specificity is unknown.

TCRdb analysed the reads with MiXCR anew, one entry per CDR3 protein. The table lists under 800,000 distinct CDR3 sequences, 24% of them singletons. V shed 8 bases, J shed 9 bases, and the junction held 13 bases outside the gene matches. Germline V gives CDR1 SGHAT, CDR2 FQNNGV. The CDR3 is made up of 14 amino acids. The receptor was derived from a human donor in good health (CMV status not recorded). Some clones in this sample may be carry-over from other donors' samples. V and J are TRBV11-2 and TRBJ2-5; 9 bases agree with TRBD2. The sample comprised CD8+ T cells from PBMCs. CDR3 loop: CASSLAGARWAQYF. CDR3 DNA sequence: TGTGCCAGCTCTTTAGCGGGGGCCCGTTGGGCCCAGTACTTC.